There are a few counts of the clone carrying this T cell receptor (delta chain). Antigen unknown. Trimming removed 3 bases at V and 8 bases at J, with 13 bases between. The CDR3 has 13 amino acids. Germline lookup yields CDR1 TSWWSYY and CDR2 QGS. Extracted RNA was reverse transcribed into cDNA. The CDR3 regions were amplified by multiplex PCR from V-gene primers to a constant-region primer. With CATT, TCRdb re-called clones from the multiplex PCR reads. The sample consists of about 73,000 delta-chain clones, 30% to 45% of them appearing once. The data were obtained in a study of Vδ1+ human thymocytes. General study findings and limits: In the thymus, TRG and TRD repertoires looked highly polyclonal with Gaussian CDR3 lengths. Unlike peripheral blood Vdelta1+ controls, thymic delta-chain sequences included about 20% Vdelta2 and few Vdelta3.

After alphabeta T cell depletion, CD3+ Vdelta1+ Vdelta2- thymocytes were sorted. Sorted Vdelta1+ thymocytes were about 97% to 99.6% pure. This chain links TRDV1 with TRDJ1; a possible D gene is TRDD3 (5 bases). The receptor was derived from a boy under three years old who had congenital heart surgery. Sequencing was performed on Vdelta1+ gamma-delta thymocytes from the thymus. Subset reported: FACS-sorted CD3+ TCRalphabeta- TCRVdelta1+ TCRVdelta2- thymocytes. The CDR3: CALGDLSMGKLIF. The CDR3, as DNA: TGTGCTCTTGGGGACTTGAGTATGGGGAAACTCATCTTT.